These 10 T cell receptor beta chains were all obtained from the same sample, sequenced in a study of spatial heterogeneity in lung cancer. No antigen has been identified for these receptors. Notes on the study in general: Tumors with more nonsynonymous mutations had more expanded intratumoral alpha and beta TCRs.

Using its own MiXCR run on the 5' RACE reads, TCRdb lists one record per CDR3 protein. The table has around 100,000 distinct CDR3 sequences, around 4.8% seen once. The time point was: sample taken at primary tumor resection. Sequenced here: lung tumor tissue, sampled at surgery. The receptors were gathered from a male donor with early-stage non-small cell lung cancer.

This clonotype was seen ten or more times. The CDR3 DNA sequence: TGTGCCAGCAGTAGATACCCGGGACTCAGAATAAATCGCTACGAGCAGTACTTC. This gives the protein CASSRYPGLRINRYEQYF. The chain links TRBV28 to TRBJ2-7; possibly TRBD2 for D (6 bases). CDR1 MDHEN and CDR2 SYDVKM come from the germline V gene. This CDR3 comprises 18 residues. Trimming removed 5 bases from V and 3 bases from J, with 26 bases in between.

This clonotype was found many times. The V call is TRBV11-2, the J call TRBJ2-2; D is ambiguous. Trimming pared 5 bases from V and 0 bases from J, leaving 10 bases between. Germline V gene data show CDR1 as SGHAT and CDR2 as FQNNGV. The CDR3 is 15 amino acids. The CDR3, as DNA: TGTGCCAGCAGCCCGTTCCGCACGAACACCGGGGAGCTGTTTTTT. The encoded protein is CASSPFRTNTGELFF.

This clonotype was observed many times. This chain uses TRBV6-5 with TRBJ1-4; D remains unclear. The V gene's germline CDR1 is MNHEY and CDR2 SVGAGI. V gave up 8 bases and J gave up 2 bases, with 12 bases separating them. This CDR3 has 14 amino acids. The CDR3 DNA sequence: TGTGCCAGCTGGACCGGATTGACTAATGAAAAACTGTTTTTT. Translated, it gives CASWTGLTNEKLFF.

This clonotype was recorded many times. The chain links TRBV5-1 to TRBJ2-5; 7 bases fit TRBD1. The germline V gene encodes CDR1 SGHRS and CDR2 YFSETQ. There are 13 residues in the CDR3. V shed 7 bases and J 0 bases; nucleotides not matched to a gene: 3. CDR3 bases: TGCGCCAGCCAGGGGGACAACCAAGAGACCCAGTACTTC. Protein sequence: CASQGDNQETQYF.

In this sample, this clonotype turned up once. Likely a read error: the CDR3 ends without its conserved phenylalanine or tryptophan. CDR3 DNA sequence: TGCGCCAGCAGCGACACGGGACTAGCGGCGTACGAGCAGTACATC. This translates into CASSDTGLAAYEQYI. V and J are TRBV4-1 and TRBJ2-7; 11 bases fit TRBD2. Per germline, CDR1 MGHRA and CDR2 YSYEKL. This CDR3 has 15 amino acids. Unmatched junction bases numbered 7, after V lost 5 bases and J lost 4 bases.

In this sample, this clonotype turned up many times. The chain combines TRBV7-9 with TRBJ2-7; 9 positions match TRBD1. The CDR3 length is 14 residues. Germline-derived CDR1 and CDR2 are SEHNR and FQNEAQ (reference sequence). V lost 6 bases to trimming and J lost 4 bases; unmatched junction nucleotides: 7. CDR3 in amino acids: CASRPDRGWYEQYF. As DNA, the CDR3 is TGTGCCAGCAGACCGGACAGGGGATGGTACGAGCAGTACTTC.

This chain connects TRBV20-1 to TRBJ1-4; D possibly corresponds to TRBD1 (6 bases). The CDR3 runs to 15 residues. Trimming shortened V by 3 bases and J by 4 bases, and 15 bases separated the two germline ends. Germline assignment: CDR1 DFQATT and CDR2 SNEGSKA (reference sequence). The CDR3: CSASSDRPINEKLFF. As DNA, the CDR3 is TGCAGTGCTAGTTCGGACAGACCGATTAATGAAAAACTGTTTTTT.

In its sample, this clonotype was seen many times. For the CDR3, the DNA is TGTGCCAGCAGTTATTCCCACGAGCAGTACTTC. This codes for CASSYSHEQYF. V is TRBV6-5 and J is TRBJ2-7; no firm D call. This CDR3 comprises 11 residues. Germline CDR1 is MNHEY and CDR2 is SVGAGI. The ends were cut back, 3 bases at V and 5 bases at J, with 5 bases in the middle.

In its sample, this clonotype was seen many times. The chain combines TRBV10-3 with TRBJ2-3; D ambiguous. Trimming pared 0 bases from V and 4 bases from J, leaving 11 bases between. This CDR3 has 15 residues. The V gene's germline CDR1 is ENHRY and CDR2 SYGVKD. CDR3 sequence (DNA): TGTGCCATCAGTGAGTCGCTAATTCGGCCAGATACGCAGTATTTT. Residues: CAISESLIRPDTQYF.

This clonotype was seen ten or more times. The chain carries TRBV20-1 and TRBJ2-3, with D hard to call. Between the trimmed V and J ends, which lost 4 bases and 4 bases, there was a span of 12 bases. The germline gives CDR1 DFQATT, CDR2 SNEGSKA (reference sequence). The CDR3 has 13 amino acids. The CDR3 is CSAMVVNADTQYF. The CDR3 nucleotides are TGCAGTGCTATGGTCGTGAATGCAGATACGCAGTATTTT.